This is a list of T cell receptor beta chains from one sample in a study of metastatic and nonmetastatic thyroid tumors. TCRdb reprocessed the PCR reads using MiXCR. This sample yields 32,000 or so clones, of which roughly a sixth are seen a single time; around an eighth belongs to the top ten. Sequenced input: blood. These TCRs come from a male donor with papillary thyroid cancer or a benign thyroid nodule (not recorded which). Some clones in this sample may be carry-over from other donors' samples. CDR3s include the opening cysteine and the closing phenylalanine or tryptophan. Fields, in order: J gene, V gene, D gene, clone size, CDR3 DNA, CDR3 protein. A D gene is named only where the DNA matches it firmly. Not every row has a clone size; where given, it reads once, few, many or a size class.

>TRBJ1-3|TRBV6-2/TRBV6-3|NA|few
TGTGCCAGCACCCCGGGGGGGGGGCGGCCGGGGGGAAACACCATATATTTT
CASTPGGGRPGGNTIYF
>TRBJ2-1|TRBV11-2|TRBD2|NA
TGTGCCAGCAGCTTGTGGAGGGAGTCTAGCGGGATCTACAATGAGCATTTCTTC
CASSLWRESSGIYNEHFF
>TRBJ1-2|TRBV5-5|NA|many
TGTGCCAGCAGGAGGACGACGGGGGAATATGGCTACACCTTC
CASRRTTGEYGYTF
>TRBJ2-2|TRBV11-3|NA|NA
TGTGCCAGCAGCCCCCGGGTGGGGACGGGCACCGGGGAGCTGTTTTTT
CASSPRVGTGTGELFF
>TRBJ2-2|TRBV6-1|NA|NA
TGTGCCAGCAGCTCGATAGTGGGTTCCACCGGGGAGCTGTTTTTT
CASSSIVGSTGELFF
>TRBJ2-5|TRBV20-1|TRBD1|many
TGCAGTGCTAGCCAGGGGGCAGAGACCCAGTACTTC
CSASQGAETQYF
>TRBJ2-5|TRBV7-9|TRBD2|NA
TGTGCCAGCAGCCCCCGGCGGGAGCTCGGTGAGACCCAGTACTTC
CASSPRRELGETQYF
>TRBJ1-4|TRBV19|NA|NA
TGTGCCAGTAGTGCCAAGAGACTGGAGACTAATGAAAAACTGTTTTTT
CASSAKRLETNEKLFF
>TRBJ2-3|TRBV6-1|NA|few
TGTGCCAGCACTCGCCAGGGTACAGATACGCAGTATTTT
CASTRQGTDTQYF
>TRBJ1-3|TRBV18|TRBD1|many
TGTGCCAGCTCACCACCTGGACAGGGGAACACCATATATTTT
CASSPPGQGNTIYF
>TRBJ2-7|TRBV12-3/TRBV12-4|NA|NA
TGTGCCAGCAGTCTCCAACAAACTGGCGAGCAGTACTTC
CASSLQQTGEQYF
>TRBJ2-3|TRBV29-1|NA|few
TGCAGCGTTGGGGGGAGGTCTCTCAGCACAGATACGCAGTATTTT
CSVGGRSLSTDTQYF
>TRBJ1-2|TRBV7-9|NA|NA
TGTGCCAGCAGCTTAGGATCGGCAGGGTCGATCGGCTACACCTTC
CASSLGSAGSIGYTF
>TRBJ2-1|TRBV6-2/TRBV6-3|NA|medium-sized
TGTGCCAGCAGTTACCCGGGGTCCAATGAGCAGTTCTTC
CASSYPGSNEQFF
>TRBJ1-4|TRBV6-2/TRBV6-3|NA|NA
TGTGTCAGTAGTACCGCGGACAGTATTGAAAAACTGTTTTTT
CVSSTADSIEKLFF
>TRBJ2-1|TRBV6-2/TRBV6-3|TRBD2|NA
TGTGCCAGCAGTAAGACTAGCGGGAGGGCCCGCGAGCAGTTCTTC
CASSKTSGRAREQFF
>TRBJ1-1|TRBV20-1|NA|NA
TGCAGTGCTTTCATCACGGGTGGGGGCACTGAAGCTTTCTTT
CSAFITGGGTEAFF
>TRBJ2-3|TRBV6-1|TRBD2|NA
TGTGCCAGCAAAGGACTAGCGAGGACAGATACGCAGTACTTT
CASKGLARTDTQYF
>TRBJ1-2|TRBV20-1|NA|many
TGCAGTGCTAGCCCGGAGAAAGGACGCGGCTATGGCTACACCTTC
CSASPEKGRGYGYTF
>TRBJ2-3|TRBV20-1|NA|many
TGCAGTGCCGAGATGGTGAGCGGTGGCACAGATACGCAGTATTTT
CSAEMVSGGTDTQYF
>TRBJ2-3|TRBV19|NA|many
TGTGCCAGTAGTATAGGACCCAGCACCACAGATACGCAGTATTTT
CASSIGPSTTDTQYF
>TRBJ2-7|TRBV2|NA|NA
TGTGCCAGCACGGGGTCTCGGGGGCTGAGATACGAGCAGTACTTC
CASTGSRGLRYEQYF
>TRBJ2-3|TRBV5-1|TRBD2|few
TGCGCCAGCAGCTTGGAGGTCAGCGGGGGTAGGGATACGCAGTATTTT
CASSLEVSGGRDTQYF
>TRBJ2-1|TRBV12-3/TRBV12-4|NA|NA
TGTGCCACTTCCCCGCGGGAAAAAAATTCCTACAATGAGCAGTTCTTC
CATSPREKNSYNEQFF
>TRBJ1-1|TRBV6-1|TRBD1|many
TGTGCCAGCAGTCTTACCGGGACAGGGGGGACTGAAGCTTTCTTT
CASSLTGTGGTEAFF
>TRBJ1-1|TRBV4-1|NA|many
TGCGCCAGCAGCCAAGTGACAGTGGGGGGCTCTGAAGCTTTCTTT
CASSQVTVGGSEAFF
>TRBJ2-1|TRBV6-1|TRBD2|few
TGTGCCAGCAGTGCAGGGGCTAGCGGGAGTGATGAGCAGTTCTTC
CASSAGASGSDEQFF
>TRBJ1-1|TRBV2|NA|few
TGTGCCAGCAGTGTAAGTGTTTTCACTGAAGCTTTCTTT
CASSVSVFTEAFF
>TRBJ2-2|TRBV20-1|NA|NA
TGCAGTGCCAGAGGCCTAGCGAACACCGGGGAGCTGTTTTTT
CSARGLANTGELFF
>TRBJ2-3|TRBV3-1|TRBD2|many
TGTGCCAGCAGCCCGGGACTAGCGGGAGGTCGAGATACGCAGTATTTT
CASSPGLAGGRDTQYF
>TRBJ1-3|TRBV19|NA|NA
TGTGCCAGCAGAGCGGGAAACACCATATATTTT
CASRAGNTIYF
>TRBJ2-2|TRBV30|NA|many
TGTGCCTGGAGTCCATACGCAGGCGGGGGCGAAACCGGGGAGCTGTTTTTT
CAWSPYAGGGETGELFF
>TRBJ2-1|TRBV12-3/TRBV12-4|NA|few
TGTGCCAGCAGTTTGGGGGACGGGGCGTGGAATGAGCAGTTCTTC
CASSLGDGAWNEQFF
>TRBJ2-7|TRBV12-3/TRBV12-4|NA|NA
TGTGCCAGCAACAGACAGGAAGGGGGCGAGCAGTACTTC
CASNRQEGGEQYF
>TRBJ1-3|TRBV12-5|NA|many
TGTGCTAGTGGTTTGCCGGGTTCCACCATATATTTT
CASGLPGSTIYF
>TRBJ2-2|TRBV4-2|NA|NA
TGTTCCAGCAGCCAAGAAGATGCCAGTCAGGGTACCGTGGAGCTGTTTTTT
CSSSQEDASQGTVELFF
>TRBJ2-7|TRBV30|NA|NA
TGTGCCTGGAGTGTAGGGGGGAACGAGCAGTACTTC
CAWSVGGNEQYF
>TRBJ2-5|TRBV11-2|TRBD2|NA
TGTGCCAGCAGCTTATCCGAAGGTAGCGGGGGGCGGAGGTTAGCGGAGACCCAGTACTTC
CASSLSEGSGGRRLAETQYF
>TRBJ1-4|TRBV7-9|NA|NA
TGTGCCAGCAGCTTAGACCGTAATGAAAAACTGTTTTTC
CASSLDRNEKLFF
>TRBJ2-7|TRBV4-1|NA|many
TGCGCCAGCAGCCAAGCGAGCGGTAACGAGCAGTACTTC
CASSQASGNEQYF